This T cell receptor (beta chain) appears in the sequencing data of a study of regulatory T cells in long-lasting Graves disease. CDR3 size: 16 residues. Trimming took 2 bases from V and 7 from J, leaving 17 bases between them. The germline CDR1 and CDR2 sequences are SGHTA and FQGNSA. As to this clonotype: Its antigen remains unidentified.

General study points: Persistent Graves' patients had lower TCR diversity than newly diagnosed ones. Clonotypes that were public and shared totalled approximately 2,800 in persistent patients versus over 800 in new patients.

Investigators prepared the TCR beta libraries by applying iRepertoire HTBI primers and Arm-PCR of CDR3 regions. The authors' processing: Samples collectively showed some 65 TRBV and approximately 15 TRBJ segments. Using its own MiXCR run on the multiplex PCR reads, TCRdb lists one record per CDR3 protein. TCRdb, rather than the study authors, made the V and J calls. The top ten clones hold around 13% of a sample with around 430,000 distinct CDR3 sequences, 20% to 25% of them seen once. Time point reported: persistent/refractory GD, antithyroid drugs over 5 years with positive TRAb. Construction of the TCR library relied on RNA isolated from PBMCs. Diagnosis followed American Thyroid Association guidelines for Graves' disease.

Material: peripheral blood mononuclear cells (PBMCs), obtained when the disease was refractory, from a patient treated with antithyroid drugs. The chain is built from TRBV7-2 and TRBJ1-4, with a possible D match to TRBD1 (5 bases). This receptor was taken from a female donor with Graves disease. Here the CDR3 DNA reads TGTGCCAGCAGCTTATTGCAGGGTGGATCTTTTGAAAAACTGTTTTTT. Translating it yields CASSLLQGGSFEKLFF.